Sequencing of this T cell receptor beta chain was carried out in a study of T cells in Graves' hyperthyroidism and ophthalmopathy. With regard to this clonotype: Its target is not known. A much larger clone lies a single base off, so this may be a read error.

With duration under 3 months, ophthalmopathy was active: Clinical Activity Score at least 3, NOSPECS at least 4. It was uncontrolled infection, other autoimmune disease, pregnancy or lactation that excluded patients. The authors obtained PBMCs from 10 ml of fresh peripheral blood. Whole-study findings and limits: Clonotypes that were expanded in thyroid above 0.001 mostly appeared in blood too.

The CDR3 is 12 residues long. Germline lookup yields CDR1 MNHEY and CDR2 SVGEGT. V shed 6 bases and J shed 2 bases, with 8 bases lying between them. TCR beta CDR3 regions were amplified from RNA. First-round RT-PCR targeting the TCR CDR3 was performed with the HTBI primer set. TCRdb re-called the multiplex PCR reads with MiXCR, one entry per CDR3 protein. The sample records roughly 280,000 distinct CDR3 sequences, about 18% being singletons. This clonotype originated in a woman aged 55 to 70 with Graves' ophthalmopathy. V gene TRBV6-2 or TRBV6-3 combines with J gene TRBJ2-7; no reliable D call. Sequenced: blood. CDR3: CASRGRTYEQYF. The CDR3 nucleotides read TGTGCCAGCAGGGGCAGAACCTACGAGCAGTACTTC.